Listed below are T cell receptor beta chains from one sample, sequenced in a study of T cells in Graves' hyperthyroidism and ophthalmopathy. TCRdb analysed the multiplex PCR reads with MiXCR anew, one entry per CDR3 protein. The table records roughly 350,000 distinct CDR3 sequences, around 13% of them present only once. Sequencing was done on a sample of blood. The receptors here all came from a woman aged 40 to 49 with Graves' ophthalmopathy. Each CDR3 is given without its conserved first and last residue. Fields, in order: V gene, J gene, CDR3 protein.

V gene: TRBV30; J gene: TRBJ2-5; CDR3 protein: AWSDRVYQETQY
V gene: TRBV14; J gene: TRBJ2-3; CDR3 protein: ASSQVARGDVSTQY
V gene: TRBV11-2; J gene: TRBJ2-3; CDR3 protein: ASSQLLAGGPAGTQY
V gene: TRBV2; J gene: TRBJ1-5; CDR3 protein: ASSQKRGAQPQH
V gene: TRBV20-1; J gene: TRBJ2-7; CDR3 protein: SALRGSGIQSYEQY
V gene: TRBV2; J gene: TRBJ2-7; CDR3 protein: ASRAGTSGSEQY
V gene: TRBV7-2; J gene: TRBJ2-2; CDR3 protein: ASSLSGTYTGELF
V gene: TRBV6-1; J gene: TRBJ2-2; CDR3 protein: ASWTGWAGELF
V gene: TRBV29-1; J gene: TRBJ1-2; CDR3 protein: SVDTASSPPYYGYT
V gene: TRBV10-3; J gene: TRBJ1-1; CDR3 protein: AIGGGVNTEAF
V gene: TRBV5-5; J gene: TRBJ1-2; CDR3 protein: ASSLGDRVVNYGYT
V gene: TRBV7-9; J gene: TRBJ1-1; CDR3 protein: ASDFVGARTEAF
V gene: TRBV2; J gene: TRBJ1-5; CDR3 protein: ASIRDRSNQPQH
V gene: TRBV3-1; J gene: TRBJ2-7; CDR3 protein: ASSQRGRPYEQY
V gene: TRBV25-1; J gene: TRBJ1-5; CDR3 protein: ASSDREGDSNQPQH
V gene: TRBV2; J gene: TRBJ2-1; CDR3 protein: ASKAGNEQF
V gene: TRBV25-1; J gene: TRBJ2-5; CDR3 protein: ASSHRDWGTQY
V gene: TRBV18; J gene: TRBJ1-1; CDR3 protein: ASSPGGGFTEAF
V gene: TRBV4-2; J gene: TRBJ2-3; CDR3 protein: ASSQGRTRDTQY
V gene: TRBV6-2/TRBV6-3; J gene: TRBJ1-2; CDR3 protein: ASSLRGWDYGYT
V gene: TRBV29-1; J gene: TRBJ2-1; CDR3 protein: SVEVDYREQF
V gene: TRBV2; J gene: TRBJ2-2; CDR3 protein: ASRGRRSGELF
V gene: TRBV10-3; J gene: TRBJ1-2; CDR3 protein: AISETGVSSYGYT
V gene: TRBV19; J gene: TRBJ1-4; CDR3 protein: ASSGVRVTATNEKLF
V gene: TRBV11-2; J gene: TRBJ1-4; CDR3 protein: ASRNTGTANAKLF
V gene: TRBV28; J gene: TRBJ2-7; CDR3 protein: ASSQPHDRRSSYEQY
V gene: TRBV14; J gene: TRBJ2-3; CDR3 protein: ASSDIRGTDTQY
V gene: TRBV7-9; J gene: TRBJ1-1; CDR3 protein: ASILDTMNTEAF
V gene: TRBV7-8; J gene: TRBJ1-1; CDR3 protein: ASSILDTEAF
V gene: TRBV20-1; J gene: TRBJ2-3; CDR3 protein: SAADYYTQY
V gene: TRBV6-1; J gene: TRBJ1-5; CDR3 protein: ASSSGQSNQPQH
V gene: TRBV2; J gene: TRBJ2-7; CDR3 protein: ASSGQESSYEQY
V gene: TRBV6-1; J gene: TRBJ1-6; CDR3 protein: ASSPVTVNSPLH
V gene: TRBV7-9; J gene: TRBJ2-3; CDR3 protein: ASSLSGLAGTDTQY
V gene: TRBV27; J gene: TRBJ2-7; CDR3 protein: ASSLYPGGGYEQY
V gene: TRBV29-1; J gene: TRBJ1-1; CDR3 protein: SVIPQGPGTEAF
V gene: TRBV6-1; J gene: TRBJ2-7; CDR3 protein: ASSGPGQGAREQY
V gene: TRBV6-1; J gene: TRBJ2-2; CDR3 protein: ASWVSGRGGELF
V gene: TRBV3-1; J gene: TRBJ2-5; CDR3 protein: ASSPTGEATQY
V gene: TRBV7-9; J gene: TRBJ1-1; CDR3 protein: ASSQQGRAEAF
V gene: TRBV12-3/TRBV12-4; J gene: TRBJ1-2; CDR3 protein: ASSGGTGGTTSGYT
V gene: TRBV5-1; J gene: TRBJ2-7; CDR3 protein: ASSPWGGGIIEQY
V gene: TRBV5-1; J gene: TRBJ2-1; CDR3 protein: ASSFPRTGVGGEQF
V gene: TRBV20-1; J gene: TRBJ2-2; CDR3 protein: SVASGRAGTGELF
V gene: TRBV12-3/TRBV12-4; J gene: TRBJ2-7; CDR3 protein: ASRPGTSGNEQY
V gene: TRBV5-4; J gene: TRBJ2-1; CDR3 protein: ASSLDSRTTYNEQF
V gene: TRBV12-3/TRBV12-4; J gene: TRBJ2-5; CDR3 protein: ASSFGLAGGEETQY
V gene: TRBV28; J gene: TRBJ2-3; CDR3 protein: ASSEMGQGSDTQY
V gene: TRBV20-1; J gene: TRBJ2-1; CDR3 protein: SARCRGRECWNEQF
V gene: TRBV27; J gene: TRBJ1-2; CDR3 protein: ASSLRAGGGANYGYT
V gene: TRBV11-2; J gene: TRBJ2-5; CDR3 protein: ASSQGQGPAYETQY
V gene: TRBV5-8; J gene: TRBJ1-5; CDR3 protein: ASSLGRRRYNSNQPQH
V gene: TRBV7-2; J gene: TRBJ2-1; CDR3 protein: ASSTRLGKNEQF
V gene: TRBV4-1; J gene: TRBJ2-3; CDR3 protein: ASSRLAGRDTQY
V gene: TRBV28; J gene: TRBJ1-2; CDR3 protein: ASTQWNYGYT
V gene: TRBV12-3/TRBV12-4; J gene: TRBJ1-1; CDR3 protein: ASSLPRQGALNTEAF
V gene: TRBV20-1; J gene: TRBJ2-7; CDR3 protein: SAGKFGTGSYEQY
V gene: TRBV10-3; J gene: TRBJ2-5; CDR3 protein: AIRSTRGEETQY
V gene: TRBV7-9; J gene: TRBJ1-1; CDR3 protein: ASSSPGGSNTEAF
V gene: TRBV6-1; J gene: TRBJ2-7; CDR3 protein: ASSRKTGEYEQY